One sample yielded the 20 T cell receptor beta chains listed below, sequenced in a study of blood T cell repertoires in COVID-19. The protocol was immunoSEQ multiplex PCR, while the TCRdb copy is restricted to in-frame clones and leaves out a portion. The sample has 100,000 or so clones; under 90% are singletons. Sample: peripheral blood. Receptors originate from a human donor in a cohort sampled during active COVID-19.

The chain recombines TRBV15 with TRBJ1-5; D is unresolved. This CDR3 contains 14 residues. V was trimmed by 0 bases and J by 7 bases, leaving 10 bases between them. Per germline, CDR1 LNHNV and CDR2 YYDKDF (reference sequence). CDR3 nucleotide sequence: TGTGCCACCAGCAGAGACCGGGTTGTGCAGCCCCAGCATTTT. It translates to CATSRDRVVQPQHF.

Here the CDR3 reads CASSQFFGLAGLAEQYF. CDR3 DNA: TGTGCCAGCAGTCAATTCTTTGGACTAGCGGGATTAGCCGAGCAGTACTTC. The chain uses TRBV14 and TRBJ2-7; 12 nucleotides match TRBD2. The trim removed 6 bases at V and 6 bases at J, leaving 15 bases unmatched. This CDR3 has 17 amino acids. Germline loops: CDR1 SGHDN, CDR2 FVKESK.

The rearrangement uses TRBV20-1 and TRBJ1-1, with a tentative D call TRBD1 (5 bases). Trimming shortened V by 3 bases and J by 4 bases, and 15 bases separated the two germline ends. The CDR3 runs to 14 residues. Looked up from germline, CDR1 is DFQATT and CDR2 is SNEGSKA (reference sequence). CDR3 region: CSASGGGGSTEAFF. The CDR3 nucleotides read TGCAGTGCTAGTGGGGGAGGAGGGTCCACTGAAGCTTTCTTT.

The gene calls are TRBV20-1 and TRBJ2-7; D is unresolved. The germline V gene has CDR1 DFQATT and CDR2 SNEGSKA (reference sequence). The length of the CDR3 is 12 residues. Trimming removed 3 bases at V and 7 bases at J, with 13 bases between. CDR3 nucleotide sequence: TGCAGTGCTAGTTCTGCCCGAGGAGAGCAGTACTTC. This translates into CSASSARGEQYF.

This chain links TRBV28 with TRBJ1-5; possibly TRBD1 for D (6 bases). The V end lost 3 bases, the J end lost 9 bases, and 12 bases lay between the germline ends. The CDR3 totals 13 residues. In germline, CDR1 is MDHEN, CDR2 SYDVKM. For the CDR3, the DNA is TGTGCCAGCAGTTTTGGACAGCCAGGGCCCCAGCATTTT. Translated, it gives CASSFGQPGPQHF.

This clone turned up a few times. This chain links TRBV19 with TRBJ1-5; D not certain. V was trimmed by 3 bases and J by 9 bases, leaving 15 bases between them. Germline V gives CDR1 LNHDA, CDR2 SQIVND (reference sequence). The CDR3 totals 14 residues. The DNA for the CDR3 is TGTGCCAGTAGTATGTGGTCGCAGGCTTGGCCCCAGCATTTT. This codes for CASSMWSQAWPQHF.

DNA of the CDR3: TGTGCCTCCGAGGCTCGCCGGACCCAGCATTTT. Residues: CASEARRTQHF. The J gene is TRBJ1-5, the V gene TRBV19; D not resolved. Looked up from germline, CDR1 is LNHDA and CDR2 is SQIVND (reference sequence). The length of the CDR3 is 11 residues. The V gene lost 11 bases and the J gene lost 11 bases, with 16 bases spanning the gap.

This chain joins TRBV18 and TRBJ2-1; 10 bases match TRBD2. V lost 1 base, J lost 6 bases, and 9 bases stayed unmatched. Germline lookup yields CDR1 KGHSH and CDR2 LQKENI. CDR3 length equals 17 residues. In DNA form, the CDR3 reads TGTGCCAGCTCACCACGGCCTAGCGGGAGTGCTAGCAATGAGCAGTTCTTC. It encodes CASSPRPSGSASNEQFF.

The chain recombines TRBV6-1 with TRBJ1-6, with TRBD1 identical over 7 bases. Trimming took 1 base from V and 2 from J; bases not matched to a gene: 5. The CDR3 extends over 17 amino acids. Germline CDR1 reads MNHNS; CDR2 reads SASEGT. CDR3 protein: CASSEVTGSTYNSPLHF. For the CDR3, the DNA is TGTGCCAGCAGTGAAGTGACAGGGTCTACCTATAATTCACCCCTCCACTTT.

The chain joins TRBV5-1 to TRBJ1-1, with D possibly TRBD1 on 6 matching bases. The CDR3 has 14 residues. V dropped 0 bases and J dropped 4 bases, with 10 bases sitting between them. Germline-derived CDR1 and CDR2 are SGHRS and YFSETQ. The CDR3 region has the DNA TGCGCCAGCAGCTTGGGCCAGGGGTTCACTGAAGCTTTCTTT. Translation gives CASSLGQGFTEAFF.

The rearrangement uses TRBV19 and TRBJ2-1, with TRBD2 matching over 9 bases. V lost 2 bases and J lost 5; bases outside the gene matches: 7. This CDR3 is 16 amino acids long. Germline values: CDR1 LNHDA, CDR2 SQIVND (reference sequence). CDR3 nucleotide sequence: TGTGCCAGTAGTATAATCGGTAGCGGGGGACACAATGAGCAGTTCTTC. This sequence encodes CASSIIGSGGHNEQFF.

This clone was detected only once. This chain connects TRBV7-2 to TRBJ2-1; 9 bases match TRBD2. Per germline, CDR1 SGHTA and CDR2 FQGNSA. The V gene end was trimmed by 5 bases and the J gene end by 5 bases; junction bases not matched to a gene: 10. This CDR3 contains 16 residues. The CDR3 loop reads CASSPEGLAPNNEQFF. CDR3 sequence (DNA): TGTGCCAGCAGCCCAGAGGGACTAGCCCCCAACAATGAGCAGTTCTTC.

The chain has TRBV5-1 and TRBJ2-7; 11 bases fit TRBD2. Per the germline V gene, CDR1 is SGHRS and CDR2 is YFSETQ. The CDR3 has 18 residues. The J segment lost 3 bases and the V segment lost 0 bases, leaving 11 bases of the junction unmatched. CDR3 sequence (DNA): TGCGCCAGCAGCTTGGAGACCCTAGCGGGAGGCCTTTACTACGAGCAGTACTTC. This codes for CASSLETLAGGLYYEQYF.

The CDR3 sequence: CARPGLAGPSSYNEQFF. As DNA, the CDR3 is TGTGCCAGGCCGGGACTAGCGGGGCCGAGCTCCTACAATGAGCAGTTCTTC. This chain uses TRBV27 with TRBJ2-1; 13 bases agree with TRBD2. Per germline, CDR1 MNHEY and CDR2 SMNVEV (reference sequence). CDR3 size: 17 residues. The V segment lost 9 bases and the J segment 0 bases; nucleotides outside the gene matches: 8.

This clone was detected only a few times. The V and J genes are TRBV5-1 and TRBJ2-7; 10 nucleotides align to TRBD1. CDR1 is SGHRS, CDR2 YFSETQ, per germline. J lost 1 base, V lost 4 bases, and 5 bases had no gene match. The CDR3 is 15 residues long. The CDR3 loop is CASSQGQGRSYEQYF. The CDR3 DNA reads TGCGCCAGCAGCCAGGGACAGGGGAGGTCCTACGAGCAGTACTTC.

V and J are TRBV5-1 and TRBJ2-7; 11 bases match TRBD1. This CDR3 comprises 17 residues. CDR1 and CDR2 (germline): SGHRS, YFSETQ. The J segment lost 4 bases and the V segment lost 1 base, leaving 10 bases of the junction unmatched. The CDR3 nucleotides are TGCGCCAGCAGCTTGACGGGACAGGGGGGAGAGAGGTACGAGCAGTACTTC. As protein: CASSLTGQGGERYEQYF.

J is TRBJ1-5 and V is TRBV7-3; 7 nucleotides match TRBD1. This CDR3 spans 16 amino acids. Per germline, CDR1 SGHTA and CDR2 FQGTGA. The V segment lost 1 base and the J segment 10 bases; nucleotides outside the gene matches: 13. The CDR3, as DNA: TGTGCCAGCAGCTTAAACGGGAGGGGGCAAGGTGGACCCCAGCATTTT. Protein product: CASSLNGRGQGGPQHF.

The J gene is TRBJ2-7, the V gene TRBV6-5; D is unclear. CDR1 MNHEY and CDR2 SVGAGI come from the germline V gene. V lost 6 bases and J lost 3, with 18 bases in between. The length of the CDR3 is 15 residues. The chain's CDR3 is CASSLLRNNFYEQYF. Here the CDR3 DNA reads TGTGCCAGCAGCCTGTTGAGGAACAATTTCTACGAGCAGTACTTC.

CDR3 residues: CASSLALVNEQFF. The CDR3 bases are TGCGCCAGCAGCTTGGCCTTAGTGAATGAGCAGTTCTTC. This chain joins TRBV5-1 and TRBJ2-1; D call uncertain. V was shortened by 0 bases and J by 7 bases, with 8 bases between the two germline ends. Germline V CDR1 and CDR2: SGHRS, YFSETQ. This CDR3 comprises 13 residues. Drawing the rest from reference TRBV5-1 and TRBJ2-1, the complete variable domain is KAGVTQTPRYLIKTRGQQVTLSCSPISGHRSVSWYQQTPGQGLQFLFEYFSETQRNKGNFPGRFSGRQFSNSRSEMNVSTLELGDSALYLCASSLALVNEQFFGPGTRLTVL.

The genes are TRBV7-3 and TRBJ1-4; no firm D call. Germline V gives CDR1 SGHTA, CDR2 FQGTGA. V lost 3 bases and J 7 bases, leaving 9 bases between the germline ends. This CDR3 contains 13 residues. This CDR3 reads CASSFGVSEKLFF. DNA of the CDR3: TGTGCCAGCAGCTTCGGGGTTAGTGAAAAACTGTTTTTT.